The 27 T cell receptor beta chains listed next were all sequenced from one sample in a study of cytomegalovirus exposure and HLA in healthy donors. Primers for the PCR totalled 60 Vbeta and 13 Jbeta. Some clones are missing from TCRdb's copy, which holds only in-frame ones; the method was immunoSEQ multiplex PCR. The sample includes 80,000 to 100,000 clones, about 80% of them seen just once. Sequencing was done on a sample of PBMCs. Source of these receptors: a female donor in good health and CMV-seropositive.

V is TRBV18 and J is TRBJ2-1; D not resolved. With 0 bases removed from V and 11 bases from J, the gap between germline ends came to 11 bases. The germline V gene encodes CDR1 KGHSH and CDR2 LQKENI. The CDR3 has 13 residues. The chain's CDR3 is CASSPPWAWQQFF. The CDR3 DNA reads as TGTGCCAGCTCACCACCGTGGGCTTGGCAGCAGTTCTTC.

The rearrangement joins TRBV13 to TRBJ2-7; TRBD1 aligns across 8 bases. The V gene's germline CDR1 is PRHDT and CDR2 FYEKMQ (reference sequence). This CDR3 region has 14 residues. V lost 5 bases and J lost 3; bases outside the gene matches: 6. The CDR3 region has the DNA TGTGCCAGCAGCCCGCGGACAGGGAGCTACGAGCAGTACTTC. Its protein is CASSPRTGSYEQYF. The full variable domain, its missing parts supplied by reference TRBV13 and TRBJ2-7, is AAGVIQSPRHLIKEKRETATLKCYPIPRHDTVYWYQQGPGQDPQFLISFYEKMQSDKGSIPDRFSAQQFSDYHSELNMSSLELGDSALYFCASSPRTGSYEQYFGPGTRLTVT.

The chain links TRBV2 to TRBJ1-2; perhaps TRBD1 as D (6 bases). Trimming stripped 6 bases from V and 0 bases from J, with 11 bases between. This CDR3 spans 14 amino acids. Germline CDR1 and CDR2: SNHLY and FYNNEI. The CDR3, as DNA: TGTGCCAGCAGGGGGAGGGGGGCTAACTATGGCTACACCTTC. This translates into CASRGRGANYGYTF.

Regarding this clone: Its ends do not fully match the called genes, so a read error is possible. The V and J genes are TRBV10-2 and TRBJ2-7; perhaps TRBD2 as D (5 bases). Germline V gene sequence: CDR1 WSHSY, CDR2 SAAADI. The CDR3 has 11 amino acids. CDR3 DNA: TGCGCCAGCAGTGACGAGGGTACCCGAGACTTC. Its translation is CASSDEGTRDF.

CDR3 nucleotide sequence: TGTGCCAGCAGTGCGGGACAGGGGATATCCTACGAGCAGTACTTC. It specifies CASSAGQGISYEQYF. The chain links TRBV28 to TRBJ2-7, with TRBD1 matching 10 bases. The J segment lost 1 base and the V segment lost 5 bases, leaving 5 bases of the junction unmatched. This CDR3 spans 15 amino acids. The germline CDR1 and CDR2 sequences are MDHEN and SYDVKM.

The chain couples TRBV4-1 to TRBJ1-2; the D is unclear. CDR3 length: 15 residues. CDR1 and CDR2 (germline): MGHRA, YSYEKL. V lost 1 base, J lost 3 bases, and 12 bases lay in between. The CDR3 bases are TGCGCCAGCAGCCAAGCCCCCACAGCCCACTATGGCTACACCTTC. Translating gives CASSQAPTAHYGYTF.

This clone came up once. The chain uses TRBV5-1 and TRBJ1-1; 9 bases line up with TRBD1. From germline, CDR1 is SGHRS and CDR2 YFSETQ. The CDR3 covers 14 residues. The junction had 7 bases not matched to a gene; V was cut back by 4 bases and J by 6 bases. The CDR3 bases are TGCGCCAGCAGCCCGGGACAGGGTGGCTCTGAAGCTTTCTTT. Its protein product is CASSPGQGGSEAFF.

With respect to this clone: Other DNA sequences in the sample encode the same CDR3. CDR3 DNA sequence: TGTGCCAGCAGCCCCGGGAGGGCGAACACCGGGGAGCTGTTTTTT. The encoded protein is CASSPGRANTGELFF. This chain links TRBV11-3 with TRBJ2-2; 8 bases are a match to TRBD2. Germline CDR1 and CDR2: SGHNT and YENEEA. The ends lost 5 bases at V and 0 bases at J; junction bases unmatched: 2. This CDR3 has 15 residues. Complete variable domain (other parts from reference TRBV11-3 and TRBJ2-2): EAGVVQSPRYKIIEKKQPVAFWCNPISGHNTLYWYLQNLGQGPELLIRYENEEAVDDSQLPKDRFSAERLKGVDSTLKIQPAELGDSAVYLCASSPGRANTGELFFGEGSRLTVL.

This clone has a handful of counts. The V call is TRBV2, the J call TRBJ1-1, with a weak D call TRBD1 (5 bases). Trimming pared 4 bases from V and 0 bases from J, leaving 6 bases between. The CDR3 is 13 amino acids. Germline V gives CDR1 SNHLY, CDR2 FYNNEI. The CDR3 DNA is TGTGCCAGCAGTGGACAGATGAACACTGAAGCTTTCTTT. It yields the protein CASSGQMNTEAFF.

The CDR3 protein is CAIRLDRGMNTEAFF. The CDR3 region has the DNA TGTGCCATCAGGCTGGACAGGGGAATGAACACTGAAGCTTTCTTT. The chain joins TRBV10-3 to TRBJ1-1; 9 bases line up with TRBD1. With V trimmed by 6 bases and J by 0 bases, 5 bases remained unmatched. The germline CDR1 and CDR2 sequences are ENHRY and SYGVKD. This CDR3 comprises 15 residues.

CDR3: CASWGQSNEKLFF. CDR3 bases: TGTGCCAGTTGGGGGCAGAGCAATGAAAAACTGTTTTTT. The rearrangement joins TRBV6-5 to TRBJ1-4; weak D call: TRBD1 (6 bases). The CDR3 covers 13 residues. Germline V CDR1 and CDR2: MNHEY, SVGAGI. Trimming left V 9 bases short and J 5 bases short, with 13 bases between.

The chain employs TRBV7-2 and TRBJ1-2, with D possibly matching TRBD1 (5 bases). Trimming left V 5 bases short and J 8 bases short, with 18 bases between. This CDR3 has 14 residues. Germline V CDR1 and CDR2: SGHTA, FQGNSA. The CDR3 region is CASSGVQGRGGYTF. The CDR3 DNA sequence: TGTGCCAGCAGCGGCGTGCAGGGCCGAGGAGGCTACACCTTC.

V usage is TRBV27 and J usage is TRBJ2-7; 11 positions agree with TRBD2. Looked up from germline, CDR1 is MNHEY and CDR2 is SMNVEV (reference sequence). The CDR3 has 17 residues. Trimming took 6 bases from V and 0 from J; bases not matched to a gene: 10. This CDR3 reads CASSYRTSGSLSYEQYF. The CDR3 DNA is TGTGCCAGCAGCTATCGGACTAGCGGGTCCCTCTCCTACGAGCAGTACTTC.

The V call is TRBV6-5, the J call TRBJ2-7, with 10 bases identical to TRBD1. The V and J ends lost 6 bases and 2 bases, in that order; junction bases with no gene match: 4. CDR3 length equals 14 residues. Germline loops: CDR1 MNHEY, CDR2 SVGAGI. The CDR3 region is CASSGGQGPYEQYF. For the CDR3, the DNA is TGTGCCAGCAGCGGGGGACAGGGGCCCTACGAGCAGTACTTC.

Worth noting for this clone: The junction departs from germline at one end; a sequencing error may be responsible. The chain employs TRBV28 and TRBJ2-1; 9 nucleotides line up with TRBD2. The CDR3 extends over 18 amino acids. Germline CDR1 reads MDHEN; CDR2 reads SYDVKM. For the CDR3, the DNA is TGTGCCAACAGTTCCCTTAACAGCGGGGGGCCTTTGTACAATGAGCAGTTCTTC. Its protein product is CANSSLNSGGPLYNEQFF.

The gene calls are TRBV5-6 and TRBJ2-5, with 13 bases fitting TRBD2. The germline V gene has CDR1 SGHDT and CDR2 YYEEEE. The CDR3 is 15 amino acids. The J segment lost 11 bases and the V segment lost 4 bases, leaving 11 bases of the junction unmatched. CDR3 coding DNA: TGTGCCAGCAGCCCCGGACTAGCGGGGGCCAAGGAGCAGTACTTC. Its translation is CASSPGLAGAKEQYF.

This clone was seen only once. V usage is TRBV6-1 and J usage is TRBJ1-5, with 9 bases matching TRBD1. The V gene end was trimmed by 3 bases and the J gene end by 5 bases; junction bases not matched to a gene: 5. There are 15 residues in the CDR3. CDR1 is MNHNS and CDR2 is SASEGT in the germline V gene. As DNA, the CDR3 is TGTGCCAGCAGTGACTTAGACAGGGGGTATCAGCCCCAGCATTTT. This translates into CASSDLDRGYQPQHF.

The chain uses TRBV5-4 and TRBJ2-5; TRBD1 aligns across 12 bases. Trimming cost V 4 bases and J 5 bases; bases outside gene matches: 6. The germline gives CDR1 SGHNT, CDR2 YYREEE (reference sequence). The CDR3 contains 15 residues. CDR3: CASSRDRGRPETQYF. In DNA form, the CDR3 reads TGTGCCAGCAGCAGGGACAGGGGGCGCCCCGAGACCCAGTACTTC.

CDR3 nucleotides: TGTGCCAGCAGCCCTGGCAGGGTCATAAACACTGAAGCTTTCTTT. This translates into CASSPGRVINTEAFF. The chain recombines TRBV2 with TRBJ1-1; TRBD1 is a possible D gene (5 bases). Trimming stripped 6 bases from V and 2 bases from J, with 16 bases between. CDR1 and CDR2 (germline): SNHLY, FYNNEI. The CDR3 sequence is 15 residues long.

V is TRBV19 and J is TRBJ1-5; a weak D match, TRBD1 (6 bases). There are 17 residues in the CDR3. V lost 7 bases and J lost 1, with 20 bases in between. The germline CDR1 and CDR2 sequences are LNHDA and SQIVND (reference sequence). CDR3 amino acids: CASTRLKQGLSNQPQHF. CDR3 sequence (DNA): TGTGCCAGTACCCGACTGAAACAGGGATTGAGCAATCAGCCCCAGCATTTT.

The V call is TRBV19, the J call TRBJ2-1; 7 bases map to TRBD1. Germline V gene lookup returns CDR1 LNHDA and CDR2 SQIVND (reference sequence). Losses at the gene ends were 5 bases for V and 3 bases for J; bases not matched to a gene: 4. The CDR3 has 14 residues. The CDR3 loop is CASSVGTDYNEQFF. The CDR3 nucleotides read TGTGCCAGTAGTGTCGGGACAGACTACAATGAGCAGTTCTTC.

The V gene is TRBV19, the J gene TRBJ2-1; 11 nucleotides agree with TRBD1. Germline values: CDR1 LNHDA, CDR2 SQIVND (reference sequence). With V trimmed by 4 bases and J by 7 bases, 9 bases remained unmatched. The CDR3 has 16 residues. CDR3 nucleotide sequence: TGTGCCAGTAGTACAACAACCGGGACAGGGGGAAATGAGCAGTTCTTC. This gives the protein CASSTTTGTGGNEQFF.

The chain recombines TRBV6-5 with TRBJ2-7; 12 nucleotides match TRBD2. The J segment lost 3 bases and the V segment lost 5 bases, leaving 5 bases of the junction unmatched. Germline loops: CDR1 MNHEY, CDR2 SVGAGI. This CDR3 spans 15 amino acids. Here the CDR3 reads CASSRTSGANYEQYF. DNA of the CDR3: TGTGCCAGCAGTAGGACTAGCGGGGCAAACTACGAGCAGTACTTC.

This clone was observed a handful of times. This chain connects TRBV4-1 to TRBJ1-1; D is unclear. This CDR3 region has 14 residues. Between the trimmed V and J ends, which lost 7 bases and 1 base, there was a span of 13 bases. The germline CDR1 and CDR2 sequences are MGHRA and YSYEKL. Written as DNA, the CDR3 is TGCGCCAGCACCACGGGGTGGTGGAACACTGAAGCTTTCTTT. It yields the protein CASTTGWWNTEAFF.

V is TRBV27 and J is TRBJ1-2; 9 bases are shared with TRBD1. With 5 bases clipped from V and 2 bases from J, the junction kept 9 bases outside the gene matches. Germline CDR1 reads MNHEY; CDR2 reads SMNVEV (reference sequence). This CDR3 comprises 16 residues. The DNA for the CDR3 is TGTGCCAGCAGTCCCTCGAGGACAGGGGCGAACTATGGCTACACCTTC. Amino acid sequence: CASSPSRTGANYGYTF.

This clone came up once. The rearrangement links TRBV19 to TRBJ1-2; 8 bases line up with TRBD1. V was pared by 5 bases and J by 12 bases, with 14 bases of the junction left unmatched. Germline CDR1 and CDR2: LNHDA and SQIVND (reference sequence). This CDR3 has 14 amino acids. DNA for the CDR3: TGTGCCAGTAGTCGAACCCAGGGGACAGGAGGAAACACCTTC. Protein product: CASSRTQGTGGNTF. The full variable domain, rest sourced from reference TRBV19 and TRBJ1-2, is DGGITQSPKYLFRKEGQNVTLSCEQNLNHDAMYWYRQDPGQGLRLIYYSQIVNDFQKGDIAEGYSVSREKKESFPLTVTSAQKNPTAFYLCASSRTQGTGGNTFGSGTRLTVV.

The J gene is TRBJ2-2, the V gene TRBV28; a possible D gene is TRBD1 (5 bases). V was pared by 3 bases and J by 3 bases, with 14 bases between. The CDR3 length is 16 residues. Germline assignment: CDR1 MDHEN and CDR2 SYDVKM. The CDR3 DNA is TGTGCCAGCAGTTTTGGTACAGGTGGGCACACCGGGGAGCTGTTTTTT. As protein: CASSFGTGGHTGELFF.